The 13 T cell receptor beta chains below come from one sample, sequenced in a study of cytomegalovirus exposure and HLA in healthy donors. The primer mix had 60 Vbeta and 13 Jbeta primers. TCRdb keeps only in-frame clones here, not all; method: immunoSEQ multiplex PCR. The data contain over 200,000 clones, roughly 75% of them seen just once; the ten biggest clones take up 1.8%. Sequencing input: PBMCs. The receptors were gathered from a woman in her 30s in good health and CMV-seronegative.

V and J are TRBV4-1 and TRBJ2-1; no reliable D call. Between the trimmed V and J ends, which lost 1 base and 10 bases, there was a span of 8 bases. The CDR3 has 12 amino acids. CDR1 and CDR2 (germline): MGHRA, YSYEKL. CDR3 region: CASSQVGREQFF. CDR3 nucleotide sequence: TGCGCCAGCAGCCAAGTGGGCCGGGAGCAGTTCTTC.

The V call is TRBV30, the J call TRBJ1-1; possibly TRBD1 for D (5 bases). The V gene's germline CDR1 is GTSNPN and CDR2 SVGIG (reference sequence). This CDR3 spans 13 amino acids. Trimming shortened V by 4 bases and J by 5 bases, and 14 bases separated the two germline ends. CDR3 nucleotides: TGTGCCTGGACCTTGGATGGGGGGACTGAAGCTTTCTTT. It yields the protein CAWTLDGGTEAFF. Using reference TRBV30 and TRBJ1-1 for the parts outside the CDR3, the full variable domain is SQTIHQWPATLVQPVGSPLSLECTVEGTSNPNLYWYRQAAGRGLQLLFYSVGIGQISSEVPQNLSASRPQDRQFILSSKKLLLSDSGFYLCAWTLDGGTEAFFGQGTRLTVV.

This clone has a single count. This chain uses TRBV10-3 with TRBJ2-2; 8 positions agree with TRBD1. The V segment lost 4 bases and the J segment 6 bases; nucleotides outside the gene matches: 10. Germline assignment: CDR1 ENHRY and CDR2 SYGVKD. CDR3 length: 16 amino acids. This CDR3 reads CAISGFSDRASGELFF. CDR3 in DNA: TGTGCCATCAGTGGTTTCTCGGACAGGGCCTCCGGGGAGCTGTTTTTT.

Of note for this clone: Other nucleotide sequences in the sample specify the same CDR3. The V gene is TRBV5-1, the J gene TRBJ1-2, with a possible D match to TRBD1 (6 bases). The CDR3 has 14 residues. Trimming took 0 bases from V and 4 from J, leaving 10 bases between them. Germline lookup yields CDR1 SGHRS and CDR2 YFSETQ. The CDR3 coding sequence is TGCGCCAGCAGCTTGGACCAGGGGAGCTATGGCTACACCTTC. Protein: CASSLDQGSYGYTF.

This chain connects TRBV10-3 to TRBJ1-2; D perhaps matches TRBD1 (6 bases). This CDR3 spans 12 amino acids. The germline gives CDR1 ENHRY, CDR2 SYGVKD. Trimming removed 9 bases at V and 3 bases at J, with 11 bases between. In DNA form, the CDR3 reads TGTGCCATACAGGGAGAGGACTATGGCTACACCTTC. As protein: CAIQGEDYGYTF.

This clone is a singleton in its sample. The chain is built from TRBV5-4 and TRBJ1-2, with D perhaps matching TRBD1 (5 bases). Trimming removed 4 bases at V and 4 bases at J, with 23 bases between. Germline CDR1 SGHNT, CDR2 YYREEE (reference sequence). The CDR3 spans 17 residues. CDR3 residues: CASSLRQIRVSGYGYTF. Written as DNA, the CDR3 is TGTGCCAGCAGCCTGAGACAGATTCGAGTATCGGGCTATGGCTACACCTTC.

The chain employs TRBV29-1 and TRBJ2-1, with TRBD1 as a possible D gene (5 bases). Per germline, CDR1 SQVTM and CDR2 ANQGSEA. V dropped 4 bases and J dropped 4 bases, with 17 bases sitting between them. CDR3 length: 15 residues. Here the CDR3 DNA reads TGCAGCGTTGCCCAGACAGAGTGGGCTTACAATGAGCAGTTCTTC. Its protein product is CSVAQTEWAYNEQFF.

This chain joins TRBV6-5 and TRBJ2-1; 7 bases agree with TRBD2. V shed 7 bases, J shed 4 bases, and the junction held 4 bases outside the gene matches. The CDR3 length is 13 residues. CDR1 is MNHEY and CDR2 is SVGAGI in the germline V gene. CDR3 nucleotides: TGTGCCAGCACCCGGGGAGGGTACAATGAGCAGTTCTTC. This gives the protein CASTRGGYNEQFF.

The V call is TRBV27, the J call TRBJ2-7; no firm D call. The CDR3 is made up of 11 amino acids. Trimming left V 1 base short and J 5 bases short, with 3 bases between. CDR1 MNHEY and CDR2 SMNVEV come from the germline V gene (reference sequence). CDR3 protein: CASSLFDEQYF. The CDR3 DNA reads TGTGCCAGCAGTTTATTCGACGAGCAGTACTTC.

This clone was detected only once. The chain carries TRBV2 and TRBJ2-1; D is undetermined. Germline V gene sequence: CDR1 SNHLY, CDR2 FYNNEI. V was cut by 8 bases and J by 5 bases, with 13 bases left in between. The CDR3 is 13 residues long. DNA for the CDR3: TGTGCCAGCCTCATGAGCCGAGACAATGAGCAGTTCTTC. Residues: CASLMSRDNEQFF.

The V and J genes are TRBV6-1 and TRBJ1-2; D perhaps matches TRBD1 (6 bases). The length of the CDR3 is 16 residues. CDR1 MNHNS and CDR2 SASEGT come from the germline V gene. V was clipped by 0 bases and J by 4 bases, with 15 bases between them. This CDR3 reads CASSEAPFGGSYGYTF. CDR3 DNA: TGTGCCAGCAGTGAAGCGCCCTTTGGGGGCTCCTATGGCTACACCTTC.

The CDR3 is CASSSALGSYDEQYF. CDR3 nucleotide sequence: TGCGCCAGCAGCTCGGCCTTAGGGAGTTACGATGAGCAGTACTTC. The chain recombines TRBV5-1 with TRBJ2-7, with D tentatively TRBD2 (5 bases). The CDR3 is made up of 15 amino acids. Trimming left V 3 bases short and J 7 bases short, with 20 bases between. The germline CDR1 and CDR2 sequences are SGHRS and YFSETQ.

The CDR3 region has the DNA TGTGCCAGCAGCGTATATCCTAGCGGGGGGGTTCCAGATACGCAGTATTTT. It codes for CASSVYPSGGVPDTQYF. The chain joins TRBV9 to TRBJ2-3, with 12 bases matching TRBD2. The CDR3 runs to 17 residues. Germline trimming cut 1 base from V and 4 bases from J; bases unmatched to any gene: 7. Per the germline V gene, CDR1 is SGDLS and CDR2 is YYNGEE.